The rows below give T cell receptor beta chains drawn from one sample of a study of T cells after yellow fever vaccination. TCRdb fed the 5' RACE reads into MiXCR, producing one record per CDR3 protein. The sample lists 510,000 or so distinct CDR3 sequences, roughly 21% occurring once. This specimen was PBMCs, taken 15 days after the yellow fever booster vaccination. These receptors were collected from a man aged 25 to 40 who received the YFV17D yellow fever vaccine. CDR3s include the opening cysteine and the closing phenylalanine or tryptophan. The D gene is left open where the match is weak. A clone size is listed for some rows: how often the clone was seen (once, few, many), or a class if it is expanded.

J gene: TRBJ2-3
V gene: TRBV4-2
D gene: -
clone size: few
CDR3 DNA: TGTGCCAGCAGCCGAACTCCCTCTACCACAGATACGCAGTATTTT
CDR3 protein: CASSRTPSTTDTQYF

J gene: TRBJ2-1
V gene: TRBV2
D gene: -
clone size: few
CDR3 DNA: TGTGCCAGCAGTGGGGACTTGGGGCAGTTCTTC
CDR3 protein: CASSGDLGQFF

J gene: TRBJ1-4
V gene: TRBV9
D gene: TRBD1
clone size: -
CDR3 DNA: TGTGCCAGCAGCGTAGCTGCGGGACAGGGAGAAAAACTGTTTTTT
CDR3 protein: CASSVAAGQGEKLFF

J gene: TRBJ2-3
V gene: TRBV4-2
D gene: -
clone size: -
CDR3 DNA: TGTGCCAGCAGCCAAGGATTTAAAGCAGCCACAGATACGCAGTATTTT
CDR3 protein: CASSQGFKAATDTQYF

J gene: TRBJ1-2
V gene: TRBV5-1
D gene: TRBD1
clone size: many
CDR3 DNA: TGCGCCAGCAGCCCGGGACAGGCTAACTATGGCTACACCTTC
CDR3 protein: CASSPGQANYGYTF

J gene: TRBJ2-1
V gene: TRBV10-3
D gene: -
clone size: -
CDR3 DNA: TGTGCCAGCCTTAGGCCCTACAATGAGCAGTTCTTC
CDR3 protein: CASLRPYNEQFF

J gene: TRBJ2-1
V gene: TRBV12-3/TRBV12-4
D gene: TRBD2
clone size: few
CDR3 DNA: TGTGCCAGCAGTTGGTTGGCGGGGGGGGGATTCAATGAGCAGTTCTTC
CDR3 protein: CASSWLAGGGFNEQFF

J gene: TRBJ2-7
V gene: TRBV12-3/TRBV12-4
D gene: -
clone size: -
CDR3 DNA: TGTGCCAGCAGGGGGGAGAGCTACGAGCAGTACTTC
CDR3 protein: CASRGESYEQYF

J gene: TRBJ2-1
V gene: TRBV6-1
D gene: -
clone size: -
CDR3 DNA: TGTGCCAGCAGCGTAGACAGATATCTAGCAAATGAGCAGTTCTTC
CDR3 protein: CASSVDRYLANEQFF

J gene: TRBJ2-1
V gene: TRBV7-8
D gene: TRBD1
clone size: -
CDR3 DNA: TGTGCCAGCAGCTCAACAGGGGGCCTCGGACTAGAACAGGGTGAGCAGTTCTTC
CDR3 protein: CASSSTGGLGLEQGEQFF

J gene: TRBJ1-1
V gene: TRBV4-3
D gene: -
clone size: few
CDR3 DNA: TGCGCCAGCAGCCAAGAATCGGGACATTCGAACACTGAAGCTTTCTTT
CDR3 protein: CASSQESGHSNTEAFF

J gene: TRBJ2-2
V gene: TRBV5-1
D gene: TRBD1
clone size: -
CDR3 DNA: TGCGCCAGCAGCTTGCTACAGGGGGCCGCCGGGGAGCTGTTTTTT
CDR3 protein: CASSLLQGAAGELFF

J gene: TRBJ2-2
V gene: TRBV4-2
D gene: TRBD2
clone size: -
CDR3 DNA: TGTGCCAGCAGCCAATCGGTGCTAGCGGGGGGCACCGGGGAGCTGTTTTTT
CDR3 protein: CASSQSVLAGGTGELFF

J gene: TRBJ2-5
V gene: TRBV6-5
D gene: -
clone size: -
CDR3 DNA: TGTGCCAGCAGCTACCAGGGACTTTTTCAAGAGACCCAGTACTTC
CDR3 protein: CASSYQGLFQETQYF

J gene: TRBJ1-6
V gene: TRBV6-5
D gene: -
clone size: -
CDR3 DNA: TGTGCCAGCAGTTACTCAGGGGGGAATTCACCCCTCCACTTT
CDR3 protein: CASSYSGGNSPLHF

J gene: TRBJ2-7
V gene: TRBV5-6
D gene: TRBD1
clone size: few
CDR3 DNA: TGTGCCAGCAGCTTGTGGCAGGGGGTATACGAGCAGTACTTC
CDR3 protein: CASSLWQGVYEQYF

J gene: TRBJ2-7
V gene: TRBV12-3/TRBV12-4
D gene: -
clone size: -
CDR3 DNA: TGTGCCAGCAGTTTGTGGAGCCTTAAATCCTACGAGCAGTACTTC
CDR3 protein: CASSLWSLKSYEQYF

J gene: TRBJ2-7
V gene: TRBV3-1
D gene: TRBD2
clone size: -
CDR3 DNA: TGTGCCAGCAGCCAAGCTTTCACTAGCGGGAGTGTGGGCAACGAGCAGTACTTC
CDR3 protein: CASSQAFTSGSVGNEQYF

J gene: TRBJ1-1
V gene: TRBV5-1
D gene: -
clone size: few
CDR3 DNA: TGCGCCAGCTACACCGGGCCCCCGAACACTGAAGCTTTCTTT
CDR3 protein: CASYTGPPNTEAFF

J gene: TRBJ2-1
V gene: TRBV12-5
D gene: TRBD1
clone size: -
CDR3 DNA: TGTGCTAGTGGTTTACCGGGACAGGGGGCAGATGAGCGGTTCTTC
CDR3 protein: CASGLPGQGADERFF

J gene: TRBJ2-5
V gene: TRBV5-1
D gene: -
clone size: -
CDR3 DNA: TGCGCCAGCAGCTCTGTCCGAGAGACCCAGTACTTC
CDR3 protein: CASSSVRETQYF

J gene: TRBJ2-7
V gene: TRBV30
D gene: -
clone size: -
CDR3 DNA: TGTGCCTGGAGACCGGGCCCCCCTTACGAGCAGTACTTC
CDR3 protein: CAWRPGPPYEQYF

J gene: TRBJ1-6
V gene: TRBV5-1
D gene: TRBD1
clone size: -
CDR3 DNA: TGCGCCAGCAGCCGAAACAGGGGAAATTCACCCCTCCACTTT
CDR3 protein: CASSRNRGNSPLHF

J gene: TRBJ1-1
V gene: TRBV6-5
D gene: -
clone size: -
CDR3 DNA: TGTGCCGCAGGGATGAACACTGAAGCTTTCTTT
CDR3 protein: CAAGMNTEAFF

J gene: TRBJ2-3
V gene: TRBV29-1
D gene: TRBD2
clone size: -
CDR3 DNA: TGCAGCGAGTGGCTAGCGGGATCCACAGATACGCAGTATTTT
CDR3 protein: CSEWLAGSTDTQYF

J gene: TRBJ1-5
V gene: TRBV6-2/TRBV6-3
D gene: TRBD1
clone size: few
CDR3 DNA: TGTGCCAGCAGTTACGGGACAGTTGACCGATTCGCCCAGCATTTT
CDR3 protein: CASSYGTVDRFAQHF

J gene: TRBJ2-1
V gene: TRBV5-8
D gene: TRBD1
clone size: few
CDR3 DNA: TGTGCCAGCAGTCGACAGGGGACGGGGGATGAGCAGTTCTTC
CDR3 protein: CASSRQGTGDEQFF

J gene: TRBJ2-3
V gene: TRBV6-1
D gene: -
clone size: -
CDR3 DNA: TGTGCCAGCAGGAATGGGGGCACAGATACGCAGTATTTT
CDR3 protein: CASRNGGTDTQYF

J gene: TRBJ2-7
V gene: TRBV10-3
D gene: TRBD2
clone size: few
CDR3 DNA: TGTGCCACCGGCACTAGCGGGAACCCCGGCCTAGGCGAGCAGTACTTC
CDR3 protein: CATGTSGNPGLGEQYF

J gene: TRBJ2-7
V gene: TRBV12-3/TRBV12-4
D gene: -
clone size: -
CDR3 DNA: TGTACCAGCACCAGACAGTCGTACGAGCAGTACTTC
CDR3 protein: CTSTRQSYEQYF

J gene: TRBJ2-7
V gene: TRBV29-1
D gene: TRBD2
clone size: -
CDR3 DNA: TGCAGCGTGAGCGGGAGTTCCGAGCAGTACTTC
CDR3 protein: CSVSGSSEQYF

J gene: TRBJ2-7
V gene: TRBV2
D gene: -
clone size: many
CDR3 DNA: TGTGCCGCCCTGATGGGCGACGAGCAGTACTTC
CDR3 protein: CAALMGDEQYF

J gene: TRBJ2-7
V gene: TRBV28
D gene: -
clone size: few
CDR3 DNA: TGTGCCAGCAGTTCGGAAATTCCCTACGAGCAGTACTTC
CDR3 protein: CASSSEIPYEQYF

J gene: TRBJ2-7
V gene: TRBV12-3/TRBV12-4
D gene: -
clone size: few
CDR3 DNA: TGTGCCAGCAGCCGACAGAACTCCTACGAGCAGTACTTC
CDR3 protein: CASSRQNSYEQYF

J gene: TRBJ2-7
V gene: TRBV12-3/TRBV12-4
D gene: TRBD2
clone size: few
CDR3 DNA: TGTGCCAGCAGATCCGGGACTAGCGGGGGGGAGGAGTACTTC
CDR3 protein: CASRSGTSGGEEYF

J gene: TRBJ2-3
V gene: TRBV20-1
D gene: TRBD2
clone size: -
CDR3 DNA: TGCAGTGCCCCCAGCGGGAGCCGCACAGATACGCAGTATTTT
CDR3 protein: CSAPSGSRTDTQYF

J gene: TRBJ2-1
V gene: TRBV9
D gene: TRBD2
clone size: -
CDR3 DNA: TGTGCCAGCAGCGATAGCGGGAGAAGAGACAATGAGCAGTTCTTC
CDR3 protein: CASSDSGRRDNEQFF

J gene: TRBJ2-1
V gene: TRBV2
D gene: -
clone size: -
CDR3 DNA: TGTGCCCGCCAGCAGCCCGAGCAGTTCTTC
CDR3 protein: CARQQPEQFF

J gene: TRBJ2-7
V gene: TRBV29-1
D gene: TRBD1
clone size: -
CDR3 DNA: TGCAGCGTTGAGACAGGGGGCAACTACGAGCAGTACTTC
CDR3 protein: CSVETGGNYEQYF

J gene: TRBJ2-5
V gene: TRBV7-6
D gene: -
clone size: few
CDR3 DNA: TGTGCCAGCAGCTTAGGAGATGAAGAGACCCAGTACTTC
CDR3 protein: CASSLGDEETQYF

J gene: TRBJ2-2
V gene: TRBV7-6
D gene: TRBD1
clone size: few
CDR3 DNA: TGTGCCAGCAGCTTAGAAACAGGGGGGACCGGGGAGCTGTTTTTT
CDR3 protein: CASSLETGGTGELFF

J gene: TRBJ2-7
V gene: TRBV7-2
D gene: TRBD1
clone size: few
CDR3 DNA: TGTGCCAGCAGCCCGACAGGGGAGAATTACGAGCAGTACTTC
CDR3 protein: CASSPTGENYEQYF

J gene: TRBJ2-3
V gene: TRBV6-1
D gene: -
clone size: -
CDR3 DNA: TGTGCCAGCACCACCGGACAGTATACCGCAGATACGCAGTATTTT
CDR3 protein: CASTTGQYTADTQYF

J gene: TRBJ2-1
V gene: TRBV29-1
D gene: TRBD2
clone size: few
CDR3 DNA: TGCAGCGTTGAAGATCAACTAGCGGGAGCTGCGCCGCAGTTCTTC
CDR3 protein: CSVEDQLAGAAPQFF

J gene: TRBJ2-7
V gene: TRBV11-2
D gene: TRBD1
clone size: -
CDR3 DNA: TGTGCCAGCAGATCGGGACAGGACAAGTACGAGCAGTACTTC
CDR3 protein: CASRSGQDKYEQYF

J gene: TRBJ2-2
V gene: TRBV12-3/TRBV12-4
D gene: TRBD1
clone size: -
CDR3 DNA: TGTGCCAGCAGCCAGGGGGCGACCGGGGAGCTGTTTTTT
CDR3 protein: CASSQGATGELFF

J gene: TRBJ1-5
V gene: TRBV20-1
D gene: -
clone size: many
CDR3 DNA: TGCAGTGCTAGAGTAGGGGAGTATAGCAATCAGCCCCAGCATTTT
CDR3 protein: CSARVGEYSNQPQHF

J gene: TRBJ2-7
V gene: TRBV5-6
D gene: -
clone size: many
CDR3 DNA: TGTGCCAGCAGCTTGGGGAACTACGAGCAGTACTTC
CDR3 protein: CASSLGNYEQYF

J gene: TRBJ2-1
V gene: TRBV29-1
D gene: TRBD1
clone size: -
CDR3 DNA: TGCAGCGTTGGGGCGACAGGGACCTACAATGAGCAGTTCTTC
CDR3 protein: CSVGATGTYNEQFF

J gene: TRBJ1-2
V gene: TRBV20-1
D gene: TRBD1
clone size: -
CDR3 DNA: TGCAGTGCTAGAGGGCGAGGGGGCAAGACGGATGGCTACACCTTC
CDR3 protein: CSARGRGGKTDGYTF

J gene: TRBJ2-5
V gene: TRBV11-2
D gene: TRBD1
clone size: -
CDR3 DNA: TGTGCCAGCAGCTCTGACAGGGGAGTTAGGGCCCCCTTCCAAGAGACCCAGTACTTC
CDR3 protein: CASSSDRGVRAPFQETQYF

J gene: TRBJ1-2
V gene: TRBV12-3/TRBV12-4
D gene: -
clone size: few
CDR3 DNA: TGTGCCAGCAGTTCAGGGGAGGGGGGCTATGGCTACACCTTC
CDR3 protein: CASSSGEGGYGYTF

J gene: TRBJ2-5
V gene: TRBV5-1
D gene: -
clone size: -
CDR3 DNA: TGCGCCAGCAGCTTGGGTAGTTCAGTCCAAGAGACCCAGTACTTC
CDR3 protein: CASSLGSSVQETQYF

J gene: TRBJ2-2
V gene: TRBV7-2
D gene: -
clone size: -
CDR3 DNA: TGTGCCAGCAGCTTAATTAGCACCGGGGAGCTGTTTTTT
CDR3 protein: CASSLISTGELFF

J gene: TRBJ1-3
V gene: TRBV29-1
D gene: -
clone size: -
CDR3 DNA: TGCAGCGCTCCGCCTGGGGTAGCGAACACCATATATTTT
CDR3 protein: CSAPPGVANTIYF

J gene: TRBJ2-5
V gene: TRBV4-3
D gene: TRBD1
clone size: few
CDR3 DNA: TGCGCCAGCAGCCAAGACTGGACAGGGCAAGAGACCCAGTACTTC
CDR3 protein: CASSQDWTGQETQYF

J gene: TRBJ2-1
V gene: TRBV11-1
D gene: -
clone size: -
CDR3 DNA: TGTGCCAGCAGCGCGACGTTGGGGGGTCTTAGCTCCTACAATGAGCAGTTCTTC
CDR3 protein: CASSATLGGLSSYNEQFF

J gene: TRBJ2-3
V gene: TRBV2
D gene: -
clone size: few
CDR3 DNA: TGTGCCAGCAGCATGGACAGCCAGCGAGTAGATACGCAGTATTTT
CDR3 protein: CASSMDSQRVDTQYF

J gene: TRBJ2-4
V gene: TRBV6-1
D gene: TRBD2
clone size: -
CDR3 DNA: TGTGCCAGCCGCCGGACTAGCGGGATCGGGGAAAACATTCAGTACTTC
CDR3 protein: CASRRTSGIGENIQYF